These T cell receptor beta chains were read from a single sample in a study of T cell repertoires in cytomegalovirus infection. Each CDR3 protein gets one entry after TCRdb re-called the reads with MiXCR. Among around 100,000 distinct CDR3 sequences listed, about 25% were seen once. Source material: CD8+ T cells from PBMCs. These receptor sequences come from a human donor in good health (CMV status not recorded). Some clones in this sample may be carry-over from other donors' samples. CDR3s include the opening cysteine and the closing phenylalanine or tryptophan. D genes are given only for firm matches. Clone size is given for some rows only: seen once, a few or many times, or a class if the clone is expanded.

V	J	size	D	CDR3	DNA
TRBV11-3	TRBJ1-6	NA	NA	CASSFRDTAYNSPLHF	TGTGCCAGCAGCTTCCGGGACACGGCTTATAATTCACCCCTCCACTTT
TRBV28	TRBJ1-6	NA	TRBD1	CASSPTLTGGDSPLHF	TGTGCCAGCAGTCCCACCCTGACAGGGGGGGATTCACCCCTCCACTTT
TRBV6-6	TRBJ2-2	few	TRBD2	CASSYSLWLADNTGELFF	TGTGCCAGCAGTTACTCGTTATGGCTAGCGGATAACACCGGGGAGCTGTTTTTT
TRBV30	TRBJ1-2	few	NA	CAWSVGVKETHGYTF	TGTGCCTGGAGTGTAGGCGTTAAGGAGACGCATGGCTACACCTTC
TRBV7-6	TRBJ2-1	NA	TRBD2	CASSQYSGGYYNEQFF	TGTGCCAGCAGCCAGTATAGCGGGGGTTACTACAATGAGCAGTTCTTC
TRBV2	TRBJ1-6	NA	NA	CASSDTRSSYNSPLHF	TGTGCCAGCAGTGATACCAGGAGCTCCTATAATTCACCCCTCCACTTT
TRBV7-2	TRBJ2-7	many	NA	CASSSTPGALEQYF	TGTGCCAGCAGCTCCACCCCCGGAGCTCTAGAGCAGTACTTC
TRBV28	TRBJ2-1	NA	NA	CASSLKGSDEQFF	TGTGCCAGCAGTTTAAAAGGTAGCGATGAGCAGTTCTTC
TRBV7-8	TRBJ1-1	medium-sized	TRBD1	CASSLGQGAAEAFF	TGTGCCAGCAGCTTGGGACAGGGGGCGGCTGAAGCTTTCTTT
TRBV6-5	TRBJ1-5	many	NA	CASSYSQGSNQPQHF	TGTGCCAGCAGTTACTCACAGGGTAGCAATCAGCCCCAGCATTTT
TRBV27	TRBJ2-5	few	NA	CASSLPRGTQYF	TGTGCCAGCAGTTTACCCCGGGGGACCCAGTACTTC
TRBV28	TRBJ2-3	few	TRBD1	CASSPGGTGTDTQYF	TGTGCCAGCAGCCCAGGGGGGACAGGGACAGATACGCAGTATTTT
TRBV11-3	TRBJ2-1	few	TRBD2	CASSPAGGLYNEQFF	TGTGCCAGCAGCCCAGCGGGGGGGCTTTACAATGAGCAGTTCTTC
TRBV19	TRBJ1-1	once	NA	CASSAFTGRNTEAFF	TGTGCCAGTAGTGCCTTTACAGGGAGGAACACTGAAGCTTTCTTT
TRBV7-6	TRBJ1-3	many	TRBD1	CASRQGQGAGNTIYF	TGTGCCAGCAGACAAGGACAGGGTGCAGGAAACACCATATATTTT
TRBV6-2/TRBV6-3	TRBJ2-7	NA	NA	CASSLSPDHSSYEQYF	TGTGCCAGCAGTCTCTCCCCGGACCACAGCTCCTACGAGCAGTACTTC
TRBV4-3	TRBJ2-1	NA	TRBD2	CASSQEGGGYNEQFF	TGCGCCAGCAGCCAAGAGGGCGGGGGCTACAATGAGCAGTTCTTC
TRBV7-8	TRBJ2-5	many	TRBD1	CASSSKGAKAQYF	TGTGCCAGCAGCTCAAAGGGGGCGAAGGCCCAGTACTTC
TRBV3-1	TRBJ2-1	NA	TRBD2	CDSSQDDIWGGEFF	TGTGACAGCAGCCAAGATGATATTTGGGGGGGGGAGTTCTTC
TRBV7-9	TRBJ2-1	NA	NA	CASSPPSHPAEQFF	TGTGCCAGCAGCCCCCCAAGCCACCCTGCTGAGCAGTTCTTC
TRBV27	TRBJ2-7	few	NA	CASSLGSTSYEQYF	TGTGCCAGCAGTCTCGGAAGTACTAGCTACGAGCAGTACTTC
TRBV29-1	TRBJ2-7	few	TRBD1	CSVEVGTGHYEQYF	TGCAGCGTTGAAGTAGGGACAGGGCACTACGAGCAGTACTTC
TRBV20-1	TRBJ2-1	NA	NA	CSARKPIGEGVNNEQFF	TGCAGTGCTAGAAAACCGATTGGAGAAGGGGTCAACAATGAGCAGTTCTTC